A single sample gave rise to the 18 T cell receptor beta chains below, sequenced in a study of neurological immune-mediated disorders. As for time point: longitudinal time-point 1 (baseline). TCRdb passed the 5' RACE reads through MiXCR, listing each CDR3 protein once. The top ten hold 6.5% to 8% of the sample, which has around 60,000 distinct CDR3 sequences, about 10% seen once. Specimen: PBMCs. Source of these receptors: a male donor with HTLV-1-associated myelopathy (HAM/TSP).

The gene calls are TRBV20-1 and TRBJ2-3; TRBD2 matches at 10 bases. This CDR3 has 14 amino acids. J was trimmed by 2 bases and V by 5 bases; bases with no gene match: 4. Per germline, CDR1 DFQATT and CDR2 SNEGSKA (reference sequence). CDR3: CSALSGGLTDTQYF. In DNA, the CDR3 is TGCAGTGCTCTTAGCGGGGGGCTCACAGATACGCAGTATTTT.

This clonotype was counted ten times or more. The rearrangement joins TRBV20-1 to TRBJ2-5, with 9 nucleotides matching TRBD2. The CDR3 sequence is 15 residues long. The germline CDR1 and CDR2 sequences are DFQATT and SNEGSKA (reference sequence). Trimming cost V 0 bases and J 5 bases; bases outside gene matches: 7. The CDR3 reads CSARDLAGGPETQYF. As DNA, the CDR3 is TGCAGTGCTAGAGATTTGGCGGGGGGGCCTGAGACCCAGTACTTC.

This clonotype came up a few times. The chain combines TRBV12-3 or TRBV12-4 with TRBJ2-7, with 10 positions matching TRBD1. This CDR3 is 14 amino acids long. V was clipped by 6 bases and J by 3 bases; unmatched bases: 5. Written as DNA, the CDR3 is TGTGCCAGCAGGAGGACAGGGGGGATCTACGAGCAGTACTTC. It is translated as CASRRTGGIYEQYF.

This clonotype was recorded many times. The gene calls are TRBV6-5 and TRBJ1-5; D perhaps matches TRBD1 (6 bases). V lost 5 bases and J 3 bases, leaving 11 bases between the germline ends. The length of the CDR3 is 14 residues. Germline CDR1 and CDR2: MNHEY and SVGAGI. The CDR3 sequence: CASSHQGINQPQHF. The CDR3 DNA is TGTGCCAGCAGTCATCAGGGGATCAATCAGCCCCAGCATTTT.

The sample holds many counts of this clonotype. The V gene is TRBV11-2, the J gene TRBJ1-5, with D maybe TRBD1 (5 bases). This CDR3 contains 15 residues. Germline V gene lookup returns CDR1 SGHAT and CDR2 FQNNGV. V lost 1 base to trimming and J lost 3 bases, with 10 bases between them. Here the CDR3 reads CASSLGTGSNQPQHF. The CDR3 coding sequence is TGTGCCAGCAGCTTAGGTACAGGCTCCAATCAGCCCCAGCATTTT.

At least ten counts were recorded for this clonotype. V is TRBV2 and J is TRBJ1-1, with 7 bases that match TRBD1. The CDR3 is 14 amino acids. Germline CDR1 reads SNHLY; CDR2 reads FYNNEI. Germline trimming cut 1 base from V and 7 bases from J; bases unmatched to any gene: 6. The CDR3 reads CASSEGKGAGEAFF. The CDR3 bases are TGTGCCAGCAGTGAAGGGAAGGGGGCTGGTGAAGCTTTCTTT. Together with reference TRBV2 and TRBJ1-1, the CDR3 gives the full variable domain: EPEVTQTPSHQVTQMGQEVILRCVPISNHLYFYWYRQILGQKVEFLVSFYNNEISEKSEIFDDQFSVERPDGSNFTLKIRSTKLEDSAMYFCASSEGKGAGEAFFGQGTRLTVV.

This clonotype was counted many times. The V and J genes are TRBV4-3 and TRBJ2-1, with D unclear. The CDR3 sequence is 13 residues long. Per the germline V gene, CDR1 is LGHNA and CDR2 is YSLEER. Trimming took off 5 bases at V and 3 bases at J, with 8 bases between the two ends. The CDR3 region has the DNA TGCGCCAGCAGCGACGCGAACTACAATGAGCAGTTCTTC. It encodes CASSDANYNEQFF.

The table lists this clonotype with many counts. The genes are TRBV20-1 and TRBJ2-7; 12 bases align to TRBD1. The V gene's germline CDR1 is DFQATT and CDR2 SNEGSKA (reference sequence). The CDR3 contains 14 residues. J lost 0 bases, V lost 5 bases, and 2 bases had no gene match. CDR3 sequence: CSAWDRGLSYEQYF. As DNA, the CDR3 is TGCAGTGCTTGGGACAGGGGGCTCTCCTACGAGCAGTACTTC.

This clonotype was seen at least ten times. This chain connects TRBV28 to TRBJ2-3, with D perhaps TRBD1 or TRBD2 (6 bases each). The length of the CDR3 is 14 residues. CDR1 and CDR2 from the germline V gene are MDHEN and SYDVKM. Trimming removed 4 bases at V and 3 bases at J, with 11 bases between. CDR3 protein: CASSYQGRTDTQYF. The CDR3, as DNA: TGTGCCAGCAGTTATCAGGGGAGGACAGATACGCAGTATTTT.

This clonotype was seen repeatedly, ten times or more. The CDR3 here is CSVLTGANTEAFF. CDR3 DNA: TGCAGCGTCTTGACAGGGGCGAACACTGAAGCTTTCTTT. This sequence joins TRBV29-1 and TRBJ1-1; 8 bases match TRBD1. Germline assignment: CDR1 SQVTM and CDR2 ANQGSEA. J gave up 1 base and V 6 bases, and 4 bases lay outside the gene matches. This CDR3 region has 13 residues.

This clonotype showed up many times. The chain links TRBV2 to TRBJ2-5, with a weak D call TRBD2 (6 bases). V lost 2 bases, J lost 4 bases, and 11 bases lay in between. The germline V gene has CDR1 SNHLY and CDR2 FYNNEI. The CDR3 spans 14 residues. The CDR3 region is CASSELQGGETQYF. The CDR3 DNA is TGTGCCAGCAGTGAATTGCAGGGAGGAGAGACCCAGTACTTC.

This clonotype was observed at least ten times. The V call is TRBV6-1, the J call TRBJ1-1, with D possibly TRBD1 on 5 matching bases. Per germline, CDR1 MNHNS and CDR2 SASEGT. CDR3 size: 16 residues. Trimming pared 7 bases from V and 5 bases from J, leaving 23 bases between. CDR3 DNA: TGTGCCAGCACTCGAACAAGCCTACAGGTGGGGACTGAAGCTTTCTTT. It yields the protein CASTRTSLQVGTEAFF.

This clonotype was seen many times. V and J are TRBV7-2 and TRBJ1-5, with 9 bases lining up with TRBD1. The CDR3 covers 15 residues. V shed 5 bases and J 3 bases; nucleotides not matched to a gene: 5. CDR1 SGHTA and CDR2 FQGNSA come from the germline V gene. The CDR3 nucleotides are TGTGCCAGCAGCGTCGACAGGGGGTTCAATCAGCCCCAGCATTTT. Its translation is CASSVDRGFNQPQHF.

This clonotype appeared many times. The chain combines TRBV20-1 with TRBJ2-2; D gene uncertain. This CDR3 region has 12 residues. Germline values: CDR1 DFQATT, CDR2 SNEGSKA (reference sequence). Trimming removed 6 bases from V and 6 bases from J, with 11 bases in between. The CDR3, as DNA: TGCAGTGCGGCTTTGGGGTCCGGGGAGCTGTTTTTT. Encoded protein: CSAALGSGELFF.

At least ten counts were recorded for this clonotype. The CDR3 sequence is CASSLGLRSNEKLFF. The CDR3 region has the DNA TGTGCCAGCAGCTTGGGGCTTAGGTCTAATGAAAAACTGTTTTTT. The chain is built from TRBV5-6 and TRBJ1-4; D uncertain. The germline V and J ends were trimmed by 0 bases and 3 bases, with 9 bases remaining between them. Germline values: CDR1 SGHDT, CDR2 YYEEEE. This CDR3 comprises 15 residues.

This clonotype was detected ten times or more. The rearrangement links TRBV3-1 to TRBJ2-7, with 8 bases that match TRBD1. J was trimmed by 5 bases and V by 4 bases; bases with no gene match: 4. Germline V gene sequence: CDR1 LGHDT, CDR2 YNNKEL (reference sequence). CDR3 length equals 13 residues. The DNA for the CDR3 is TGTGCCAGCAGCCTAGGACAGGGCCACGAGCAGTACTTC. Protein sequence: CASSLGQGHEQYF.

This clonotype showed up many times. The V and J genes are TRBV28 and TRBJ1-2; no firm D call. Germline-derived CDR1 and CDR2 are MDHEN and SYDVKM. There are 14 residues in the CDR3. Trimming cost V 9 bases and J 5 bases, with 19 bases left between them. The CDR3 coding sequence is TGTGCCAGTGGCCATAAGCGGGCCGGGTATGGCTACACCTTC. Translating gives CASGHKRAGYGYTF.

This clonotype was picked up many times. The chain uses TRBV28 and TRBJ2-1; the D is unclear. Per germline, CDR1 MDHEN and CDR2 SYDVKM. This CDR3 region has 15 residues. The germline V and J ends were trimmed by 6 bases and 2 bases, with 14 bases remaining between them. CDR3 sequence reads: CASRRPTLPYNEQFF. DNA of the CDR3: TGTGCCAGCAGGCGACCTACCCTCCCCTACAATGAGCAGTTCTTC.